What follows describes a single TCR beta chain. The antigen is unknown. This entry comes from a study of CD8 T cells in ankylosing spondylitis. Quantitative molecular-barcoded 5'-RACE generated the TCR beta libraries. In TCRdb, the 5' RACE reads were re-called with MiXCR into one record per CDR3 protein. The sample has over 400,000 distinct CDR3 sequences; approximately 26% are singletons. Study-wide results and limits: Some motif variants were previously reported in reactive arthritis synovial fluid and blood. Disease-associated clones were CD8+ and fairly uncommon in peripheral blood. One TCR beta motif, made up of 7 or 8 highly homologous variants, appeared characteristic of ankylosing spondylitis blood.

Germline loops: CDR1 SGHTA, CDR2 FQGNSA. This CDR3 contains 15 residues. Trimming at V came to 4 bases and at J to 4 bases, leaving 4 bases not matched to a gene. The TCR originated in a male donor with ankylosing spondylitis. The V gene is TRBV7-2, the J gene TRBJ2-7; TRBD2 agrees at 13 bases. The material sequenced was blood, either unsorted or a sorted T cell fraction (not recorded which). CDR3 DNA sequence: TGTGCCAGCAGCTGGGGACTAGCGGGATCATACGAGCAGTACTTC. As protein: CASSWGLAGSYEQYF.